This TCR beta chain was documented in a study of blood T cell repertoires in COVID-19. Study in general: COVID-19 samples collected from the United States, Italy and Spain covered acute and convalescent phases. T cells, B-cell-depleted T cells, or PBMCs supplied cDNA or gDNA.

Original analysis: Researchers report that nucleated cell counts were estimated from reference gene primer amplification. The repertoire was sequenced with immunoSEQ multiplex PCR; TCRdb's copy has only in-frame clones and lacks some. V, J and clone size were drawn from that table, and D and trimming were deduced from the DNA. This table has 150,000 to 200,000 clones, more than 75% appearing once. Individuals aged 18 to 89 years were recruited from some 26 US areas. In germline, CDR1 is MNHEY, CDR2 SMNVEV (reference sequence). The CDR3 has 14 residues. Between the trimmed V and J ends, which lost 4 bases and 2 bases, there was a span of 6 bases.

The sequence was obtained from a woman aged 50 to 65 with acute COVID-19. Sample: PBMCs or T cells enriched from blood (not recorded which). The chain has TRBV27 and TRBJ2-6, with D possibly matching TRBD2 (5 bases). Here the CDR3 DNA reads TGTGCCAGCAGTTCCGGGGCTGGGGCCAACGTCCTGACTTTC. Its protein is CASSSGAGANVLTF. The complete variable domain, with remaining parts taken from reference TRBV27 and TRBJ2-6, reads EAQVTQNPRYLITVTGKKLTVTCSQNMNHEYMSWYRQDPGLGLRQIYYSMNVEVTDKGDVPEGYKVSRKEKRNFPLILESPSPNQTSLYFCASSSGAGANVLTFGAGSRLTVL.